The clone carrying this T cell receptor (beta chain) showed up just a few times. Antigen unknown. With 8 bases clipped from V and 4 bases from J, the junction kept 6 bases outside the gene matches. This CDR3 contains 13 residues. The V gene's germline CDR1 is MNHNY and CDR2 SVGAGI (reference sequence). Every cDNA TCR molecule received its own unique molecular identifier. One entry per CDR3 protein, called by TCRdb with MiXCR from the 5' RACE reads. The table records roughly 120,000 distinct CDR3 sequences, more than 9% of them present only once. The entry originates in a study of spatial heterogeneity in lung cancer. Study background: Untreated early-stage non-small cell lung cancer patients, around 70 in total, were the donors. Where they were available, follow-up PBMC samples were sequenced, at a median of approximately 2 years after resection.

Study-wide results and limits: Blood showed ubiquitous tumor TCRs more often at resection than at routine follow-up.

Regarding time point: blood at routine non-recurrence follow-up after resection. Whole RNA was taken from tumor, nontumor lung or frozen PBMC; it was then sequenced unsorted. This rearrangement joins TRBV6-6 to TRBJ1-1, with 8 bases lining up with TRBD1. This receptor was obtained from a male donor with early-stage non-small cell lung cancer. The sample here was PBMCs, taken at follow-up. CDR3 loop: CASARGHGTEAFF. As DNA, the CDR3 is TGTGCCAGCGCCAGGGGGCACGGCACTGAAGCTTTCTTT.